Described below is a single TCR beta chain sequence and its context. Its antigen remains unknown. Data came from immunoSEQ multiplex PCR; TCRdb stores just in-frame clones and leaves some out. The sample has 55,000 to 70,000 clones, roughly 88% seen once. Germline V gives CDR1 SGDLS, CDR2 YYNGEE. This CDR3 spans 16 amino acids. Trimming shortened V by 3 bases and J by 11 bases, and 25 bases separated the two germline ends. The source of the sample is a study of OX40 agonist ivuxolimab in advanced cancers. Study-wide results and limits: At 0.1 to 3.0 mg/kg and by week 6, clonal expansion occurred in CD4+ and CD8+ blood T cells.

The rearrangement joins TRBV9 to TRBJ2-3; D is perhaps TRBD2 (7 bases). This TCR was sampled from an adult with an advanced solid tumor such as melanoma, head and neck, liver or kidney cancer. Sample: CD4+ or CD8+ T cells sorted from blood, taken in a trial of the OX40 agonist ivuxolimab. CDR3 amino acids: CASSAPSGGGSVRQYF. As DNA, the CDR3 is TGTGCCAGCAGCGCCCCTAGCGGAGGGGGGTCGGTGAGGCAGTATTTT.